The sequence of this T cell receptor beta chain was determined in a study of shared T cell receptors in the human thymus. The table came from immunoSEQ multiplex PCR; TCRdb's copy has only in-frame clones and leaves some out. The table includes 700,000 to 750,000 clones, around 85% detected once. The CDR3 extends over 13 amino acids. The germline gives CDR1 PRHDT, CDR2 FYEKMQ (reference sequence). Trimming removed 0 bases from V and 8 bases from J; junction bases left unmatched: 3. Separately, the same data were catalogued under a study of human thymus T cells. That investigation notes: Among the donors, all were healthy Finnish infants having corrective surgery for congenital heart defects.

Sequencing was performed on thymocytes. The genes are TRBV13 and TRBJ1-2; 7 bases match TRBD1. This clonotype was obtained from a girl in the first two years of life with a congenital heart defect. CDR3 sequence (DNA): TGTGCCAGCAGCTTAGGGGACAGGTGGGGCTACACCTTC. It codes for CASSLGDRWGYTF. Variable domain in full (rest from reference TRBV13 and TRBJ1-2): AAGVIQSPRHLIKEKRETATLKCYPIPRHDTVYWYQQGPGQDPQFLISFYEKMQSDKGSIPDRFSAQQFSDYHSELNMSSLELGDSALYFCASSLGDRWGYTFGSGTRLTVV.